The entry that follows covers one T cell receptor beta chain sequence. No antigen is known for it. The data were taken from a study of T cell responses to AZD1222 COVID-19 vaccine. The assay was immunoSEQ multiplex PCR, and TCRdb's table has in-frame clones only and misses some. In the table there are about 180,000 clones, 85% to 95% of which are singletons. Investigators merged groups given second doses at roughly 4 or roughly 12 weeks. Study results and limitations: Just a handful of people given AZD1222 tested seropositive at baseline. Mostly white British, mostly female donors; authors suggested clonal diversity may be underestimated.

Germline CDR1 is SEHNR and CDR2 is FQNEAQ (reference sequence). CDR3 length equals 13 residues. V shed 5 bases and J shed 4 bases, with 11 bases lying between them. This specimen was peripheral blood, taken 28 days after the second AZD1222 dose. This sequence joins TRBV7-9 and TRBJ1-2; TRBD1 might be the D (6 bases). This TCR was sampled from an adult who received the AZD1222 COVID-19 vaccine. The CDR3 here is CASSPRDTYGYTF. As DNA, the CDR3 is TGTGCCAGCAGCCCCCGGGACACCTATGGCTACACCTTC.